This TCR beta chain is from a study of beta chain features in type 1 diabetes. Overall study context: Age and gender were similar between patients and healthy donors, as were cell yields. Findings and limits, study-wide: When Type 1 diabetes patients were examined, their TCRB CDR3s proved moderately but significantly shorter in all four CD4+ subsets. The naive, central memory and Treg TCRB repertoires looked more alike in patients than they did in healthy donors.

Expressed TCRB transcripts were sequenced after all isolated RNA was converted to cDNA. This table comes from immunoSEQ multiplex PCR, and its TCRdb copy is limited to in-frame clones, with some not included. The table lists 300,000 to 350,000 clones, around 9% of them singletons. The sample holds a few counts of this clone. The target antigen is unknown. Germline values: CDR1 GTSNPN, CDR2 SVGIG (reference sequence). This CDR3 is 13 amino acids long. With 3 bases clipped from V and 5 bases from J, the junction kept 6 bases outside the gene matches. Sequencing was done on a sample of central memory CD4+ T cells from blood. The chain is built from TRBV30 and TRBJ2-7, with 8 bases fitting TRBD1. The receptor's source is a man between 25 and 39 years old with type 1 diabetes. CDR3 DNA sequence: TGTGCCTGGAGCGAGGACAGGGTCAACGAGCAGTACTTC. Amino acids: CAWSEDRVNEQYF.